Below are 10 T cell receptor beta chains sequenced from a single sample in a study of spatial heterogeneity in lung cancer. TCRdb passed the 5' RACE reads through MiXCR, listing each CDR3 protein once. The sample includes some 15,000 distinct CDR3 sequences, 11% of them seen just once. The time point here: sample taken at primary tumor resection. Tumor, nontumor lung or frozen PBMC supplied whole RNA, sequenced without sorting. The input for sequencing was PBMCs, taken at surgery. These receptors were obtained from a female donor with early-stage non-small cell lung cancer.

A remark on this clonotype: One junction end disagrees with the germline gene, perhaps due to a read error. This sequence joins TRBV6-2 or TRBV6-3 and TRBJ1-5; D not resolved. Germline CDR1 reads MNHEY; CDR2 reads SVGEGT. CDR3 length equals 11 residues. The DNA of the CDR3 is TGTGCCAGCAGCCCATATCAGCCCCGGCATTTT. It is translated as CASSPYQPRHF.

This clonotype occurred many times. The genes are TRBV6-1 and TRBJ2-7, with 8 bases that match TRBD1. Germline CDR1 is MNHNS and CDR2 is SASEGT. With V trimmed by 6 bases and J by 1 base, 5 bases remained unmatched. The CDR3 covers 14 residues. The CDR3, as DNA: TGTGCCAGCAGGCCGGACAGGGTATCCTACGAGCAGTACTTC. Translating gives CASRPDRVSYEQYF.

At least ten counts were recorded for this clonotype. This chain joins TRBV10-2 and TRBJ2-5, with a tentative D call TRBD2 (7 bases). The CDR3 is 17 amino acids. CDR1 is WSHSY, CDR2 SAAADI, per germline. The germline V and J ends were trimmed by 2 bases and 2 bases, with 18 bases remaining between them. The CDR3 protein is CASSERGGGLQQETQYF. The DNA of the CDR3 is TGCGCCAGCAGTGAGCGAGGGGGGGGACTACAACAAGAGACCCAGTACTTC.

This clonotype was found a few times. This chain connects TRBV12-3 or TRBV12-4 to TRBJ1-5, with D maybe TRBD1 (6 bases). V was clipped by 3 bases and J by 6 bases, with 9 bases between them. The CDR3 runs 13 residues. CDR3: CASSLGGGQPQHF. CDR3 DNA sequence: TGTGCCAGCAGTTTGGGGGGCGGTCAGCCCCAGCATTTT.

The chain has TRBV20-1 and TRBJ1-2; D is ambiguous. There are 13 residues in the CDR3. Germline assignment: CDR1 DFQATT and CDR2 SNEGSKA (reference sequence). V was shortened by 0 bases and J by 6 bases, with 11 bases between the two germline ends. The CDR3 DNA sequence: TGCAGTGCTAGAGAGAAGGGTTCCCATGGCTACACCTTC. Residues: CSAREKGSHGYTF.

This clonotype was seen at least ten times. The chain carries TRBV27 and TRBJ2-3; 10 nucleotides align to TRBD2. V shed 10 bases, J shed 12 bases, and the junction held 10 bases outside the gene matches. The germline V gene encodes CDR1 MNHEY and CDR2 SMNVEV (reference sequence). CDR3 length equals 12 residues. The CDR3 coding sequence is TGTGCCACCCAGGGTAGCGGGGGGACCCAGTATTTT. It translates to CATQGSGGTQYF.

This clonotype was observed many times. The chain links TRBV7-2 to TRBJ2-3; D call uncertain. The CDR3 consists of 16 residues. Germline V gives CDR1 SGHTA, CDR2 FQGNSA. Trimming left V 5 bases short and J 5 bases short, with 20 bases between. The CDR3 is CASSLPAPQSLDTQYF. CDR3 DNA sequence: TGTGCCAGCAGCCTCCCGGCACCTCAGAGTTTAGATACGCAGTATTTT.

The table lists this clonotype with many counts. The chain links TRBV18 to TRBJ1-6; D remains unclear. V lost 6 bases, J lost 8 bases, and 11 bases lay in between. The CDR3 runs 13 residues. Germline CDR1 KGHSH, CDR2 LQKENI. The DNA of the CDR3 is TGTGCCAGCTCCTCTCAGTCTTATTCACCCCTCCACTTT. It yields the protein CASSSQSYSPLHF.

This clonotype came up many times. This chain joins TRBV6-5 and TRBJ2-1; D is perhaps TRBD1 (5 bases). This CDR3 region has 12 residues. Germline CDR1 is MNHEY and CDR2 is SVGAGI. Trimming removed 0 bases at V and 10 bases at J, with 7 bases between. The DNA of the CDR3 is TGTGCCAGCAGTTACTCGGGGCACGAGCAGTTCTTC. Its protein is CASSYSGHEQFF.

This clonotype was picked up many times. The rearrangement uses TRBV10-1 and TRBJ2-7, with D perhaps TRBD2 (5 bases). Trimming took 0 bases from V and 3 from J, leaving 12 bases between them. This CDR3 region has 15 residues. Germline-derived CDR1 and CDR2 are WNHNN and SYGVQD (reference sequence). CDR3 loop: CASSESRGSIYEQYF. The CDR3 nucleotides read TGCGCCAGCAGTGAGTCGAGAGGGTCAATCTACGAGCAGTACTTC.